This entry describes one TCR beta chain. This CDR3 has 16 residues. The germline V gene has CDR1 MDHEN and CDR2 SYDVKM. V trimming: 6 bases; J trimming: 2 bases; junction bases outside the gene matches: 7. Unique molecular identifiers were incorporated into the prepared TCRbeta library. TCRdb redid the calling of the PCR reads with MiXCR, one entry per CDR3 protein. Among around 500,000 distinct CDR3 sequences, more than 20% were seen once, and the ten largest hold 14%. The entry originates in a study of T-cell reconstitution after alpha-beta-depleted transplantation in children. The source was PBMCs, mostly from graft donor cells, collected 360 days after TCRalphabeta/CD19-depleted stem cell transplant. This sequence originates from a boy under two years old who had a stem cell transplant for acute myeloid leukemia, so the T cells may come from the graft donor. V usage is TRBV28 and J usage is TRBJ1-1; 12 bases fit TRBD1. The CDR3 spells CASRTGTGGANTEAFF. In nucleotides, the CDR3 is TGTGCCAGCAGGACCGGGACAGGGGGCGCAAACACTGAAGCTTTCTTT.